The TCR beta chain described here comes from a study of CXCR3-negative and CXCR3-positive naive CD8 T cells. The CDR3 covers 16 residues. Germline assignment: CDR1 MDHEN and CDR2 SYDVKM. General study results and limits: Memory CD8+ cells had much lower diversity, and both naive subsets had comparably high diversity.

Note on this clonotype: Its antigen remains unidentified.

By phenotype, naive CD8+ T cells were CD45RO-CCR7+CD27+CD95-. 5' RACE with UMI labels generated the TRB cDNA libraries. TCRdb reprocessed the 5' RACE reads, with one entry per CDR3 protein and no DNA. The sample includes about 9,600 distinct CDR3 sequences. The receptor was derived from a human donor in good health. Some clones in this sample may be carry-over from other donors' samples. The sequenced sample consisted of naive CXCR3- CD8+ T cells from blood. Subset of the sample: CD45RO-CCR7+CD27+CD95- naive CD8+ T cells lacking CXCR3 (TNR3-). The chain joins TRBV28 to TRBJ2-7; TCRdb's assignment of TRBD1 cannot be checked, as there is no DNA. CDR3 amino acids: CASTPPGGPQPYEQYF.